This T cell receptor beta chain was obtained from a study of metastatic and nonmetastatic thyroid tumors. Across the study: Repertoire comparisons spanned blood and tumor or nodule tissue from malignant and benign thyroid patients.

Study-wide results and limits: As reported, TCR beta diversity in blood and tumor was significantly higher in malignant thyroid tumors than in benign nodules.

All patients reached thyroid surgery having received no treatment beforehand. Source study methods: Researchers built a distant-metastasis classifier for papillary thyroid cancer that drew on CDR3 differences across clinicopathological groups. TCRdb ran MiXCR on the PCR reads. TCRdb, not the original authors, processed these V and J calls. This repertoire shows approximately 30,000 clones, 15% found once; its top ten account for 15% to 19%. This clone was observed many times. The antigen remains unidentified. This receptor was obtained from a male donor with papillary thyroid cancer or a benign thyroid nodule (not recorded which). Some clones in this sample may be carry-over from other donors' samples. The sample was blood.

The CDR3 DNA follows: TGTGCCAGCAGGTCCCGGGACAGTAGTTACGAGCAGTACTTC. It codes for CASRSRDSSYEQYF. The chain recombines TRBV7-9 with TRBJ2-7, with 7 bases matching TRBD1. CDR3 length: 14 residues. Germline CDR1 is SEHNR and CDR2 is FQNEAQ (reference sequence). The V gene end was trimmed by 6 bases and the J gene end by 4 bases; junction bases not matched to a gene: 9.